The entry that follows covers one TCR beta chain sequence. This sample is drawn from a study of blood T cell repertoires in COVID-19. V lost 8 bases, J lost 4 bases, and 13 bases stayed unmatched. This CDR3 has 15 residues. The V gene's germline CDR1 is MNHEY and CDR2 SMNVEV (reference sequence). The repertoire was sequenced with immunoSEQ multiplex PCR; TCRdb's copy has only in-frame clones and lacks some. The data contain around 73,000 clones, 70% to 80% of them seen just once; the ten biggest clones take up approximately 2.5%. This clonotype was obtained from a man between 65 and 85 years old with COVID-19, enrolled during active disease. The chain has TRBV27 and TRBJ1-2; TRBD1 matches 7 bases. The sequencing sample was made of peripheral blood. Here the CDR3 DNA reads TGTGCCAGCCGAAAACCCCAGGGGGAAAGCTATGGCTACACCTTC. It encodes CASRKPQGESYGYTF.